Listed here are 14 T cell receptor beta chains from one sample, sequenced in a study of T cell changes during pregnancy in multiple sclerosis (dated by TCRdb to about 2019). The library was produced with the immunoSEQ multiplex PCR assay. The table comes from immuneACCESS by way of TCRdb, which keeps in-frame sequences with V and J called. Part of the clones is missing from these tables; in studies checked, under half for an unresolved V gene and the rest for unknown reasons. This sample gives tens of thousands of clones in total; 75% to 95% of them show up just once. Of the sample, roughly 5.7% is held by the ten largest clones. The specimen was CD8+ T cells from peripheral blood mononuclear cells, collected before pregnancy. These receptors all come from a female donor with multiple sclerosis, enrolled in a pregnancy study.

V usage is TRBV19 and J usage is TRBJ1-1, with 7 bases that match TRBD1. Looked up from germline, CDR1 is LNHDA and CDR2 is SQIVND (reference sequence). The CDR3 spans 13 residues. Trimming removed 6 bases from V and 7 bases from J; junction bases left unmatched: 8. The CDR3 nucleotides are TGTGCCAGTAGAATGGGGACAGCGAATGAAGCTTTCTTT. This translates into CASRMGTANEAFF.

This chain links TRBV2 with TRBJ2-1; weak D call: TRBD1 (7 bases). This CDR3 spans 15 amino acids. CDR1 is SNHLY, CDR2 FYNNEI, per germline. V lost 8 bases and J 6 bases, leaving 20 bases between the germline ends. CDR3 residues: CASGGGQGETNEQFF. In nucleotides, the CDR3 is TGTGCCAGCGGAGGGGGCCAGGGAGAGACCAATGAGCAGTTCTTC.

CDR3 bases: TGTGCCAGCAGCTTCCTCCCCCCCCAAGAGACCCAGTACTTC. Protein product: CASSFLPPQETQYF. The genes are TRBV9 and TRBJ2-5; D uncertain. This CDR3 contains 14 residues. V was cut by 4 bases and J by 1 base, with 11 bases left in between. Per germline, CDR1 SGDLS and CDR2 YYNGEE.

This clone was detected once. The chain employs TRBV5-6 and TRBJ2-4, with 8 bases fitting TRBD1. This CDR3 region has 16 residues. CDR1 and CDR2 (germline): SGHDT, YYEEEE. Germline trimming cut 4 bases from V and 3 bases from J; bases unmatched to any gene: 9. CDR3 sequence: CASSRALGTGKNIQYF. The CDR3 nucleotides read TGTGCCAGCAGCAGAGCCCTAGGGACAGGCAAAAACATTCAGTACTTC.

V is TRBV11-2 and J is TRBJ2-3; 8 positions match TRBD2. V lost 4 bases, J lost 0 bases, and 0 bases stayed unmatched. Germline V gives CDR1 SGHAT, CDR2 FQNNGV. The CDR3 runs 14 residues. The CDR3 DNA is TGTGCCAGCAGCTCGGGGGGGAGCACAGATACGCAGTATTTT. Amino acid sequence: CASSSGGSTDTQYF.

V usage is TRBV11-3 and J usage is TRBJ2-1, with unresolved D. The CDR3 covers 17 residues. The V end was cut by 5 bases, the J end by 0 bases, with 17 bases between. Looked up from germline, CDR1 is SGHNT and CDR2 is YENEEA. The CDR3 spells CASSNPKEASSYNEQFF. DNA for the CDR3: TGTGCCAGCAGCAACCCGAAAGAGGCGAGCTCCTACAATGAGCAGTTCTTC.

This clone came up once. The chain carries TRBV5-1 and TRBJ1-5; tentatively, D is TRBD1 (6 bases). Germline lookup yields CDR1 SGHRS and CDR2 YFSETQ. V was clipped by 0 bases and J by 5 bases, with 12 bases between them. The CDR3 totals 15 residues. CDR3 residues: CASSLVWGPDQPQHF. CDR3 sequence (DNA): TGCGCCAGCAGCTTGGTTTGGGGGCCCGATCAGCCCCAGCATTTT.

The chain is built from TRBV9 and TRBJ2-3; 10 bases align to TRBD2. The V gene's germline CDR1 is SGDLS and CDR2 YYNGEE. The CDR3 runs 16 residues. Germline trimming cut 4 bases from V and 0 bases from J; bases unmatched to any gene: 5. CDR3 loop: CASSITAGGSTDTQYF. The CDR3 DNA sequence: TGTGCCAGCAGCATCACAGCGGGGGGGAGCACAGATACGCAGTATTTT.

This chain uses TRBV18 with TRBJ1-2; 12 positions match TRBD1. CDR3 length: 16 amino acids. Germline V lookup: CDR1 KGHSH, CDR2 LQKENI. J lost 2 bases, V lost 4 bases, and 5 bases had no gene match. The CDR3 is CASSRGTGGQNYGYTF. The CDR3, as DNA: TGTGCCAGCTCACGGGGGACAGGGGGCCAGAACTATGGCTACACCTTC.

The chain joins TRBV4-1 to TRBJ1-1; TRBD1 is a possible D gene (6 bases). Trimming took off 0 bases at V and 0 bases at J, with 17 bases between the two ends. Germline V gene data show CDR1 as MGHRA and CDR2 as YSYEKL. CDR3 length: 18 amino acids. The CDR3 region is CASSQDGRGAFMNTEAFF. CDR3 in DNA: TGCGCCAGCAGCCAAGATGGCAGGGGCGCCTTCATGAACACTGAAGCTTTCTTT.

DNA for the CDR3: TGTGCCAGCTCACCCCGGGGAGAGATGAACACTGAAGCTTTCTTT. It yields the protein CASSPRGEMNTEAFF. V is TRBV18 and J is TRBJ1-1; no firm D call. Germline lookup yields CDR1 KGHSH and CDR2 LQKENI. Deletions cut 3 bases from V and 0 bases from J, with 11 bases between. The CDR3 is 15 residues long.

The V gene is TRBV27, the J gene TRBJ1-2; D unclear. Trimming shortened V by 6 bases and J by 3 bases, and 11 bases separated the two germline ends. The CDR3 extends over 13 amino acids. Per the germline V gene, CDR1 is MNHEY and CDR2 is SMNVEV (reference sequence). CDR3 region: CASSRWEHYGYTF. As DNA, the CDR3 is TGTGCCAGCAGCCGTTGGGAGCACTATGGCTACACCTTC.

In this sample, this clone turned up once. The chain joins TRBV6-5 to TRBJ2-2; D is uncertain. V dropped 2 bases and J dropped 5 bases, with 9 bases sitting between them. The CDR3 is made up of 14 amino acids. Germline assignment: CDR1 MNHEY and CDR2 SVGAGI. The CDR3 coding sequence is TGTGCCAGCAGTTACGCCGAGATAACCGGGGAGCTGTTTTTT. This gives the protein CASSYAEITGELFF.

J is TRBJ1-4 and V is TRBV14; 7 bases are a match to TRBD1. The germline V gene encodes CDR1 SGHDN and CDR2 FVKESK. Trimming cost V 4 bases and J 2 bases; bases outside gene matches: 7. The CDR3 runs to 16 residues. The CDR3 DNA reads TGTGCCAGCAGCCCTGCTGAGGGGGCTACTAATGAAAAACTGTTTTTT. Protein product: CASSPAEGATNEKLFF.